This T cell receptor beta chain comes out of a study of T cell responses to AZD1222 COVID-19 vaccine. Sequencing used immunoSEQ multiplex PCR; TCRdb keeps in-frame clones, though not all of them. The table has some 180,000 clones, around 92% seen once; the top ten hold 1% to 1.5%. Germline V CDR1 and CDR2: SEHNR, FQNEAQ (reference sequence). CDR3 size: 13 residues. V lost 5 bases, J lost 6 bases, and 6 bases stayed unmatched. The TCR comes from an adult in good health. This chain joins TRBV7-9 and TRBJ1-1, with TRBD1 identical over 7 bases. The specimen was peripheral blood, collected on day 0 of AZD1222 vaccination. CDR3 loop: CASSTPTGSEAFF. In DNA, the CDR3 is TGTGCCAGCAGCACCCCGACAGGGTCTGAAGCTTTCTTT. Filled out from reference TRBV7-9 and TRBJ1-1, the complete variable domain reads DTGVSQNPRHKITKRGQNVTFRCDPISEHNRLYWYRQTLGQGPEFLTYFQNEAQLEKSRLLSDRFSAERPKGSFSTLEIQRTEQGDSAMYLCASSTPTGSEAFFGQGTRLTVV.